The rows below give T cell receptor beta chains drawn from one sample of a study of T cells in Graves' hyperthyroidism and ophthalmopathy. TCRdb re-derived calls from the multiplex PCR reads in MiXCR, one entry per CDR3 protein. The table lists 500,000 or so distinct CDR3 sequences, roughly 17% of them singletons. The material sequenced was blood. The receptors stem from a woman aged 18 to 35 with Graves' ophthalmopathy. CDR3s include the opening cysteine and the closing phenylalanine or tryptophan. Each record gives: clone size, D gene, V gene, J gene, CDR3 length, CDR3 protein, CDR3 DNA. D genes are given only for firm matches. For some rows the clone size is stated as once, few or many, or as a class when expanded; others skip it.

size: many
D: TRBD1
V: TRBV29-1
J: TRBJ2-5
length: 17
CDR3: CSVEGLTGGRGQETQYF
DNA: TGCAGCGTTGAAGGGCTGACAGGGGGCCGGGGACAAGAGACCCAGTACTTC

size: many
D: -
V: TRBV18
J: TRBJ1-1
length: 13
CDR3: CASSLATRAEAFF
DNA: TGTGCCAGCTCACTAGCAACCAGGGCTGAAGCTTTCTTT

size: few
D: -
V: TRBV6-1
J: TRBJ2-1
length: 14
CDR3: CASNPRGSYNEQFF
DNA: TGTGCCAGCAACCCACGGGGCTCCTACAATGAGCAGTTCTTC

size: many
D: -
V: TRBV5-5
J: TRBJ1-1
length: 14
CDR3: CASSFITENTEAFF
DNA: TGTGCCAGCAGCTTTATAACGGAGAACACTGAAGCTTTCTTT

size: -
D: -
V: TRBV29-1
J: TRBJ1-1
length: 12
CDR3: CSVDGQSGEAFF
DNA: TGCAGCGTCGACGGACAGTCCGGGGAAGCTTTCTTT

size: many
D: -
V: TRBV28
J: TRBJ2-1
length: 16
CDR3: CASRLLLNTGYNEQFF
DNA: TGTGCCAGCAGGTTACTATTAAACACTGGATACAATGAGCAGTTCTTC

size: many
D: -
V: TRBV3-1
J: TRBJ2-3
length: 16
CDR3: CASSQAGTTGTDTQYF
DNA: TGTGCCAGCAGCCAAGCGGGGACGACTGGCACAGATACGCAGTATTTT

size: -
D: -
V: TRBV12-3/TRBV12-4
J: TRBJ1-1
length: 15
CDR3: CASSLTSGIPTGAFF
DNA: TGTGCCAGCAGTTTAACGTCCGGGATTCCGACTGGAGCTTTCTTT

size: few
D: TRBD2
V: TRBV4-3
J: TRBJ2-7
length: 19
CDR3: CASSQDAGLAGGRTYEQYF
DNA: TGCGCCAGCAGCCAAGATGCCGGTCTAGCGGGAGGGCGAACCTACGAGCAGTACTTC

size: many
D: TRBD1
V: TRBV2
J: TRBJ2-3
length: 12
CDR3: CASSETGGKQYF
DNA: TGTGCCAGCAGTGAGACAGGGGGCAAGCAGTATTTT

size: few
D: TRBD2
V: TRBV9
J: TRBJ2-5
length: 16
CDR3: CASSVEASGGGETQYF
DNA: TGTGCCAGCAGCGTAGAGGCTAGCGGGGGAGGAGAGACCCAGTACTTC

size: few
D: -
V: TRBV4-1
J: TRBJ2-7
length: 14
CDR3: CASSQVSLTYEQYF
DNA: TGCGCCAGCAGCCAAGTTTCCTTAACCTACGAGCAGTACTTC

size: -
D: -
V: TRBV27
J: TRBJ2-7
length: 14
CDR3: CASSLSRADLEQYF
DNA: TGTGCCAGCAGTTTATCGAGGGCGGATCTAGAGCAGTACTTC

size: once
D: -
V: TRBV24-1
J: TRBJ2-3
length: 15
CDR3: CALWRRGNRTDTQYF
DNA: TGTGCCCTATGGCGAAGGGGGAATAGGACAGATACGCAGTATTTT

size: -
D: -
V: TRBV7-9
J: TRBJ2-1
length: 17
CDR3: CASSLPLLQGSYNEQFF
DNA: TGTGCCAGCAGCTTACCTCTACTACAGGGTTCCTACAATGAGCAGTTCTTC

size: -
D: -
V: TRBV6-5
J: TRBJ1-1
length: 15
CDR3: CASSYSQQTNTEAFF
DNA: TGTGCCAGCAGTTACTCGCAGCAGACCAACACTGAAGCTTTCTTT

size: few
D: -
V: TRBV12-5
J: TRBJ1-2
length: 15
CDR3: CASGSSTADNYGYTF
DNA: TGTGCTAGTGGTTCCTCCACGGCAGACAACTATGGCTACACCTTC

size: many
D: TRBD1
V: TRBV5-1
J: TRBJ2-3
length: 18
CDR3: CASSFSPLTGIGTDTQYF
DNA: TGCGCCAGCAGCTTTTCCCCCTTGACAGGGATTGGCACAGATACGCAGTATTTT

size: many
D: -
V: TRBV7-9
J: TRBJ2-7
length: 12
CDR3: CASSGLGSEQYF
DNA: TGTGCCAGCAGCGGACTGGGAAGCGAGCAGTACTTC

size: many
D: -
V: TRBV28
J: TRBJ2-1
length: 10
CDR3: CASSRNEQFF
DNA: TGTGCCAGCAGTAGAAATGAGCAGTTCTTC

size: many
D: -
V: TRBV6-5
J: TRBJ1-2
length: 17
CDR3: CASSYSSGFNANYGYTF
DNA: TGTGCCAGCAGTTACTCTTCAGGGTTTAACGCTAACTATGGCTACACCTTC

size: few
D: TRBD1
V: TRBV7-9
J: TRBJ1-4
length: 15
CDR3: CASSASRDRQEKLFF
DNA: TGTGCCAGCAGCGCCTCCCGGGACAGGCAAGAAAAACTGTTTTTT

size: many
D: -
V: TRBV28
J: TRBJ1-1
length: 14
CDR3: CASSLWQSNTEAFF
DNA: TGTGCCAGCAGTTTGTGGCAGAGCAACACTGAAGCTTTCTTT

size: few
D: -
V: TRBV24-1
J: TRBJ2-2
length: 14
CDR3: CATSGGTSPGELFF
DNA: TGTGCCACCAGTGGGGGGACATCGCCCGGGGAGCTGTTTTTT

size: few
D: -
V: TRBV6-1
J: TRBJ1-1
length: 15
CDR3: CASTNTHSMNTEAFF
DNA: TGTGCCAGCACTAACACTCATTCGATGAACACTGAAGCTTTCTTT

size: many
D: -
V: TRBV30
J: TRBJ2-2
length: 15
CDR3: CAWSVKRANPGELFF
DNA: TGTGCCTGGAGTGTGAAGCGGGCAAATCCCGGGGAGCTGTTTTTT

size: -
D: TRBD1
V: TRBV19
J: TRBJ1-2
length: 15
CDR3: CASSVPGTANYGYTF
DNA: TGTGCCAGTAGCGTGCCCGGGACAGCCAACTATGGCTACACCTTC

size: many
D: -
V: TRBV27
J: TRBJ1-2
length: 13
CDR3: CASSLGSFQGYTF
DNA: TGTGCCAGCAGTTTAGGGTCCTTTCAGGGCTACACCTTC

size: -
D: -
V: TRBV20-1
J: TRBJ2-3
length: 15
CDR3: CSAPREGASGGTQYF
DNA: TGCAGTGCCCCTCGGGAGGGGGCTAGCGGCGGTACGCAGTATTTT

size: many
D: TRBD2
V: TRBV28
J: TRBJ2-7
length: 15
CDR3: CASRSSGLAINEQYF
DNA: TGTGCCAGCAGGAGCTCGGGACTAGCGATCAACGAGCAGTACTTC

size: few
D: -
V: TRBV30
J: TRBJ2-5
length: 12
CDR3: CAWTPREGAPYF
DNA: TGTGCCTGGACACCCCGGGAAGGGGCCCCCTACTTC

size: many
D: TRBD2
V: TRBV6-1
J: TRBJ2-1
length: 17
CDR3: CASHLETSGVPYNEQFF
DNA: TGTGCCAGCCACTTAGAGACTAGCGGGGTGCCCTACAATGAGCAGTTCTTC

size: few
D: -
V: TRBV20-1
J: TRBJ1-5
length: 14
CDR3: CSARSPPGVQPQHF
DNA: TGCAGTGCCCGAAGTCCTCCGGGAGTTCAGCCCCAGCATTTT

size: many
D: TRBD2
V: TRBV28
J: TRBJ2-3
length: 14
CDR3: CASSIRREADTQYF
DNA: TGTGCCAGCAGTATAAGGCGGGAGGCAGATACGCAGTATTTT

size: few
D: -
V: TRBV5-1
J: TRBJ1-4
length: 16
CDR3: CASSPGGAGTNEKLFF
DNA: TGCGCCAGCAGCCCTGGGGGGGCAGGAACTAATGAAAAACTGTTTTTT

size: many
D: TRBD1
V: TRBV27
J: TRBJ2-5
length: 14
CDR3: CASRGRGRGETQYF
DNA: TGTGCCAGCAGAGGCAGGGGGCGCGGAGAGACCCAGTACTTC